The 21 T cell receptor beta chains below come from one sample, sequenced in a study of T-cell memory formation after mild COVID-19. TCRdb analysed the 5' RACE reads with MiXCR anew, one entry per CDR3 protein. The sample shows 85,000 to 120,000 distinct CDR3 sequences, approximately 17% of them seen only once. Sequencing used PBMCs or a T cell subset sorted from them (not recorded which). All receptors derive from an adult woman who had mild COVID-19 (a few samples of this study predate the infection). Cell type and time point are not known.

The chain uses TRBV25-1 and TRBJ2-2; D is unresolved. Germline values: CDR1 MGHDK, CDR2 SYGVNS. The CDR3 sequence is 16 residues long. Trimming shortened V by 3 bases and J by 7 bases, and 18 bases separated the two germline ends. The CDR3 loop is CASSEWLADRIGELFF. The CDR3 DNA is TGTGCCAGCAGTGAGTGGTTGGCAGATAGGATCGGGGAGCTGTTTTTT.

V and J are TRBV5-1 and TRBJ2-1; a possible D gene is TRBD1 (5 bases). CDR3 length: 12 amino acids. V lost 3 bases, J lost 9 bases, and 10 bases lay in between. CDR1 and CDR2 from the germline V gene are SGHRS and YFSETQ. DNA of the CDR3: TGCGCCAGCAGCTCGGACACATTTGAGCAGTTCTTC. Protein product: CASSSDTFEQFF.

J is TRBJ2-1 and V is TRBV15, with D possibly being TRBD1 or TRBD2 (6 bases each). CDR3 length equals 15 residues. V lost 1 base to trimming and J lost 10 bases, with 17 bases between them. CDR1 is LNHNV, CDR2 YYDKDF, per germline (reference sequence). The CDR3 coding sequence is TGTGCCACCAGCAGAGGAACTAGTGGGGGGCAGGAGCAGTTCTTC. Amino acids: CATSRGTSGGQEQFF.

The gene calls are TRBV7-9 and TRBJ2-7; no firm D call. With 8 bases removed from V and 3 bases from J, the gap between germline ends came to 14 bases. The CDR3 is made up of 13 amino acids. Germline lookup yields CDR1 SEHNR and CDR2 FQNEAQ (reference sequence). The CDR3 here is CASGKIEVYEQYF. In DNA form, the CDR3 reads TGTGCCAGCGGAAAGATAGAAGTCTACGAGCAGTACTTC.

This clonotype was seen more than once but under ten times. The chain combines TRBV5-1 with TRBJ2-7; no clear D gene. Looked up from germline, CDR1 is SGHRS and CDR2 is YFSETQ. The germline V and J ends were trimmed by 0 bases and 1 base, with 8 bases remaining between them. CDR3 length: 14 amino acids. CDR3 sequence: CASSLEAASYEQYF. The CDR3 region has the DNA TGCGCCAGCAGCTTGGAGGCAGCTTCCTACGAGCAGTACTTC.

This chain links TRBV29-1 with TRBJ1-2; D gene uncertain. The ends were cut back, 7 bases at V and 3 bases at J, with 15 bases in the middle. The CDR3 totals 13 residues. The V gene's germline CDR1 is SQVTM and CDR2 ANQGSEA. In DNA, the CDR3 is TGCAGCGCCGTCGGGGAAACAGACTATGGCTACACCTTC. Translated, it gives CSAVGETDYGYTF.

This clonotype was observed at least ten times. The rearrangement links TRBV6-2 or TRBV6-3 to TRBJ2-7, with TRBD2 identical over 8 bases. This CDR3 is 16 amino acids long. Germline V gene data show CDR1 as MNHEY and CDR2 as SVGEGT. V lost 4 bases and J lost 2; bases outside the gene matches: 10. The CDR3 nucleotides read TGTGCCAGCAGTTCGCACTCCAAGGGACTAGCCTACGAGCAGTACTTC. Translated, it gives CASSSHSKGLAYEQYF.

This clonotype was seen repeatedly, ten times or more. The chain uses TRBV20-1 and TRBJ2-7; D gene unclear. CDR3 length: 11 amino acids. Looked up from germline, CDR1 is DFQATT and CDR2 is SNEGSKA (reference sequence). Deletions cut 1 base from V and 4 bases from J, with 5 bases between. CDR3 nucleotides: TGCAGTGCTAGAGTTGGGTACGAGCAGTACTTC. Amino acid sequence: CSARVGYEQYF.

The CDR3, as DNA: TGTGCCAGCAGCTTAGCTCACACTGAAGCTTTCTTT. This codes for CASSLAHTEAFF. This sequence joins TRBV7-8 and TRBJ1-1; no definite D call. Germline values: CDR1 SGHVS, CDR2 FQNEAQ. V gave up 0 bases and J gave up 3 bases, with 2 bases separating them. The CDR3 totals 12 residues.

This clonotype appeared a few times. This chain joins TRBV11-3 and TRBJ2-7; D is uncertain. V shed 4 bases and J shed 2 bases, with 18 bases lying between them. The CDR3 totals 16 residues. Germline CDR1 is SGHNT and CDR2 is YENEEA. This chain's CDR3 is CASSSQEGQYPYEQYF. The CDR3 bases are TGTGCCAGCAGCTCCCAGGAAGGGCAGTATCCCTACGAGCAGTACTTC. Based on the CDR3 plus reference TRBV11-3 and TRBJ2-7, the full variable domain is EAGVVQSPRYKIIEKKQPVAFWCNPISGHNTLYWYLQNLGQGPELLIRYENEEAVDDSQLPKDRFSAERLKGVDSTLKIQPAELGDSAVYLCASSSQEGQYPYEQYFGPGTRLTVT.

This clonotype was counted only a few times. The CDR3 protein is CASSASVRGLGTYEQYF. Written as DNA, the CDR3 is TGTGCCAGCAGCGCCTCGGTCCGGGGCCTCGGAACCTACGAGCAGTACTTC. This chain links TRBV6-1 with TRBJ2-7, with D perhaps TRBD1 or TRBD2 (5 bases each). V lost 6 bases and J 2 bases, leaving 23 bases between the germline ends. Germline V gene sequence: CDR1 MNHNS, CDR2 SASEGT. CDR3 length: 17 amino acids.

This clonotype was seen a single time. CDR3 coding DNA: TGTGCCAGCAGCCCACGGGGAGGCACTGAAGCTTTCTTT. Translation: CASSPRGGTEAFF. The genes are TRBV12-3 or TRBV12-4 and TRBJ1-1; D uncertain. V lost 6 bases to trimming and J lost 4 bases, with 12 bases between them. The CDR3 runs to 13 residues.

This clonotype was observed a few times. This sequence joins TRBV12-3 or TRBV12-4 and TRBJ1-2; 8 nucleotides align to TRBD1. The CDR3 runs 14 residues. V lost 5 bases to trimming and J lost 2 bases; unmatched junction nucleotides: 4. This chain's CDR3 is CASSPTGANYGYTF. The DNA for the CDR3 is TGTGCCAGCAGTCCGACAGGGGCCAACTATGGCTACACCTTC.

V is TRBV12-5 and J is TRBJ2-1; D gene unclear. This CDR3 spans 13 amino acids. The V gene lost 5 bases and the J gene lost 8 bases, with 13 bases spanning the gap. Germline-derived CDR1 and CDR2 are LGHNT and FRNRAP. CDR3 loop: CASGPELSDEQFF. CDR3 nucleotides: TGTGCTAGTGGTCCCGAGCTGAGCGATGAGCAGTTCTTC.

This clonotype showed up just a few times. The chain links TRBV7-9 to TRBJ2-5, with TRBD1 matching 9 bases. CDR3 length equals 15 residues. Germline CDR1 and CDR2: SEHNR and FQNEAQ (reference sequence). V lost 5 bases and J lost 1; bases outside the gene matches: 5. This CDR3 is CASSALQGAQETQYF. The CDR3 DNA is TGTGCCAGCAGCGCCCTACAGGGGGCCCAAGAGACCCAGTACTTC.

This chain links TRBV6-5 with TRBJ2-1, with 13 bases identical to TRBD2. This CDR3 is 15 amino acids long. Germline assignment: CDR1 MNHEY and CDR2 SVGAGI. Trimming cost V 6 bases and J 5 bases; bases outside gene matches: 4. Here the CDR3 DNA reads TGTGCCAGCAGGTGGACTAGCGGGGGAGACAATGAGCAGTTCTTC. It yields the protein CASRWTSGGDNEQFF.

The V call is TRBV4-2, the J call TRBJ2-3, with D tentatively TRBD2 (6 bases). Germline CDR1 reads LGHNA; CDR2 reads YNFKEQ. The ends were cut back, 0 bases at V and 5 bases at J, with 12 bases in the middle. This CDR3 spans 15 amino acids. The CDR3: CASSQDKGAGDTQYF. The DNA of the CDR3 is TGTGCCAGCAGCCAAGATAAAGGAGCGGGAGATACGCAGTATTTT.

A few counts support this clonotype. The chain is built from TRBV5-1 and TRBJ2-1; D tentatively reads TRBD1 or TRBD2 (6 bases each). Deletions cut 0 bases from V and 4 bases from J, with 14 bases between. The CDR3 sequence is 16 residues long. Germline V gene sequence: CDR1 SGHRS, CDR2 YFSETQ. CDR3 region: CASSLEGGGPYNEQFF. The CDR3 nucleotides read TGCGCCAGCAGCTTGGAAGGGGGAGGCCCGTACAATGAGCAGTTCTTC. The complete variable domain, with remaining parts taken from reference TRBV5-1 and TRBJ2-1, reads KAGVTQTPRYLIKTRGQQVTLSCSPISGHRSVSWYQQTPGQGLQFLFEYFSETQRNKGNFPGRFSGRQFSNSRSEMNVSTLELGDSALYLCASSLEGGGPYNEQFFGPGTRLTVL.

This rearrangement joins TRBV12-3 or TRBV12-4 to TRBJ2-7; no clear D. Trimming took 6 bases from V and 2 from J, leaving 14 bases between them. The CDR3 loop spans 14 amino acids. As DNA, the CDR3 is TGTGCCAGCAGCTACCTAGGGCCCACCTACGAGCAGTACTTC. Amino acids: CASSYLGPTYEQYF.

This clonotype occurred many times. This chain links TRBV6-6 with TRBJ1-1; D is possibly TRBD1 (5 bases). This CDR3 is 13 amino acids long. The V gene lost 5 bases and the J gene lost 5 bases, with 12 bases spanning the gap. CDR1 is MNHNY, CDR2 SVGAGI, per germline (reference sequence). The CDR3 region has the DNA TGTGCCAGCAGTAGAGGGGTTTGGACTGAAGCTTTCTTT. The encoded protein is CASSRGVWTEAFF.

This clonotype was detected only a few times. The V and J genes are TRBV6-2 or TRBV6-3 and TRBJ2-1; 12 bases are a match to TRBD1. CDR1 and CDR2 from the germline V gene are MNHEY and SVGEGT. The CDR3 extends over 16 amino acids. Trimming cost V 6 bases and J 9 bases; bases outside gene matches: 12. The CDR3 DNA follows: TGTGCCAGCAGCCCGTCACCGGGACAGGGGGCGCGTGAGCAGTTCTTC. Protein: CASSPSPGQGAREQFF.